This T cell receptor (beta chain) was recovered during a study of identical twins. Study observations and caveats: Researchers caution that invariant MAIT and iNKT cells could partly confound zero-insertion analyses.

This clonotype was counted between two and nine times. What it binds is unknown. TCRdb re-derived calls from the 5' RACE reads in MiXCR, one entry per CDR3 protein. Among approximately 590,000 distinct CDR3 sequences listed, approximately 10% were seen once. The CDR3 contains 14 residues. V lost 8 bases to trimming and J lost 4 bases, with 17 bases between them. Germline CDR1 and CDR2: MNHEY and SVGEGT. The same sample was also used in a study of yellow fever vaccine responses in identical twins.

The TCR comes from a woman aged 18-29 years in good health. The gene calls are TRBV6-2 or TRBV6-3 and TRBJ2-5; possibly TRBD2 for D (6 bases). The specimen was PBMCs. CDR3 loop: CASLPWGSGETQYF. The CDR3 DNA follows: TGTGCCAGCCTGCCTTGGGGTAGCGGAGAGACCCAGTACTTC.